These T cell receptor beta chains were read from a single sample in a study of cytomegalovirus exposure and HLA in healthy donors. Sequencing used immunoSEQ multiplex PCR; TCRdb keeps in-frame clones, though not all of them. The profile shows about 98,000 clones, 69% of them singletons. Sample: PBMCs. All receptors derive from a female donor in good health and CMV-seronegative. The CDR3 runs from the conserved cysteine through the conserved F or W. Each record gives: clone size, D gene, J gene, CDR3 length, V gene, CDR3 DNA, CDR3 protein. A D gene is named only where the DNA matches it firmly. Only part of the rows carry a size: once, few, many, or a class if the clone is expanded.

clone_size: .
d_call: TRBD2
j_call: TRBJ2-3
cdr3_length: 15
v_call: TRBV6-6
cdr3_nt: TGTGCCAGCGTCCCTAGCGGGACACGCACAGATACGCAGTATTTT
cdr3_aa: CASVPSGTRTDTQYF

clone_size: .
d_call: .
j_call: TRBJ1-5
cdr3_length: 13
v_call: TRBV11-3
cdr3_nt: TGTGCCAGCAGCTTGTCGACAGGTGGGCCCCAGCATTTT
cdr3_aa: CASSLSTGGPQHF

clone_size: .
d_call: .
j_call: TRBJ2-2
cdr3_length: 13
v_call: TRBV5-5
cdr3_nt: TGTGCCAGCAGCCCCCGGTACACCGGGGAGCTGTTTTTT
cdr3_aa: CASSPRYTGELFF

clone_size: .
d_call: .
j_call: TRBJ1-6
cdr3_length: 15
v_call: TRBV7-2
cdr3_nt: TGTGCCAGCAGCTTAGCGCGGGCTACGAATTCACCCCTCCACTTT
cdr3_aa: CASSLARATNSPLHF

clone_size: .
d_call: .
j_call: TRBJ2-5
cdr3_length: 12
v_call: TRBV7-9
cdr3_nt: TGTGCCAGCAGCCCCCTCCAAGAGACCCAGTACTTC
cdr3_aa: CASSPLQETQYF

clone_size: .
d_call: .
j_call: TRBJ1-2
cdr3_length: 14
v_call: TRBV5-1
cdr3_nt: TGCGCCAGCAGCTCGGACAGCCGGCCCTATGGCTACACCTTC
cdr3_aa: CASSSDSRPYGYTF

clone_size: .
d_call: .
j_call: TRBJ2-1
cdr3_length: 14
v_call: TRBV6-5
cdr3_nt: TGTGCCAGCAGCCCGGTGGGGGGTTACAATGAGCAGTTCTTC
cdr3_aa: CASSPVGGYNEQFF

clone_size: few
d_call: TRBD1
j_call: TRBJ1-1
cdr3_length: 15
v_call: TRBV7-9
cdr3_nt: TGTGCCAGCACCCAACAGCAGGGGGCGTTAAGTGAAGCTTTCTTT
cdr3_aa: CASTQQQGALSEAFF

clone_size: .
d_call: .
j_call: TRBJ2-5
cdr3_length: 16
v_call: TRBV9
cdr3_nt: TGTGCCAGCAGCGTAGGTGGCGGGTCCCACGTCGAGACCCAGTACTTC
cdr3_aa: CASSVGGGSHVETQYF

clone_size: .
d_call: TRBD1
j_call: TRBJ2-7
cdr3_length: 15
v_call: TRBV7-9
cdr3_nt: TGTGCCAGCAGCTTGGACAGGGCGTTCTCCTACGAGCAGTACTTC
cdr3_aa: CASSLDRAFSYEQYF

clone_size: few
d_call: .
j_call: TRBJ2-2
cdr3_length: 12
v_call: TRBV6-6
cdr3_nt: TGTGCCAGCTGCGTTGGAGCCGGGGAGCTGTTTTTT
cdr3_aa: CASCVGAGELFF

clone_size: .
d_call: .
j_call: TRBJ2-7
cdr3_length: 16
v_call: TRBV7-2
cdr3_nt: TGTGCCAGCAGCTTACGCAGGGTAGCACTCGGGTACGAGCAGTACTTC
cdr3_aa: CASSLRRVALGYEQYF

clone_size: .
d_call: TRBD2
j_call: TRBJ2-1
cdr3_length: 15
v_call: TRBV19
cdr3_nt: TGTGCCAGTAGTATCGGACTAGCGGGAGTGAATGAGCAGTTCTTC
cdr3_aa: CASSIGLAGVNEQFF

clone_size: .
d_call: TRBD2
j_call: TRBJ2-6
cdr3_length: 17
v_call: TRBV27
cdr3_nt: TGTGACAGCAGCTCAGCGGGAGGGGGCTCTGGGGCCAACGTCCTGACTTTC
cdr3_aa: CDSSSAGGGSGANVLTF

clone_size: once
d_call: TRBD1
j_call: TRBJ1-3
cdr3_length: 14
v_call: TRBV19
cdr3_nt: TGTGCCAGTATCGCACAGGGGACGAGAAACACCATATATTTT
cdr3_aa: CASIAQGTRNTIYF

clone_size: .
d_call: TRBD1
j_call: TRBJ1-2
cdr3_length: 12
v_call: TRBV6-5
cdr3_nt: TGTGCCAGCAGCCCGACAGGGGATGCCTACACCTTC
cdr3_aa: CASSPTGDAYTF

clone_size: .
d_call: TRBD1
j_call: TRBJ2-5
cdr3_length: 14
v_call: TRBV7-9
cdr3_nt: TGTGCCAGCAGCTCCCGGGACAGTCAAGAGACCCAGTACTTC
cdr3_aa: CASSSRDSQETQYF

clone_size: .
d_call: .
j_call: TRBJ2-3
cdr3_length: 14
v_call: TRBV7-9
cdr3_nt: TGTGCCAGCAGCTTAACGACGGGGATAGATACGCAGTATTTT
cdr3_aa: CASSLTTGIDTQYF

clone_size: .
d_call: .
j_call: TRBJ2-7
cdr3_length: 13
v_call: TRBV5-5
cdr3_nt: TGTGCCAGCAGCTTGGGCAGCTCCTACGAGCAGTACTTC
cdr3_aa: CASSLGSSYEQYF

clone_size: .
d_call: .
j_call: TRBJ2-5
cdr3_length: 12
v_call: TRBV7-9
cdr3_nt: TGTGCCAGCAGCTGGAGTTTCGAGACCCAGTACTTC
cdr3_aa: CASSWSFETQYF

clone_size: .
d_call: TRBD1
j_call: TRBJ1-1
cdr3_length: 16
v_call: TRBV27
cdr3_nt: TGTGCCAGCAGTTTATCCCTCGGACAGGGGGCTTCTGAAGCTTTCTTT
cdr3_aa: CASSLSLGQGASEAFF

clone_size: .
d_call: .
j_call: TRBJ1-5
cdr3_length: 19
v_call: TRBV4-3
cdr3_nt: TGCGCCAGCAGCCAAGATTGCCCCACCGAGGCTTATAGCAATCAGCCCCAGCATTTT
cdr3_aa: CASSQDCPTEAYSNQPQHF

clone_size: .
d_call: TRBD1
j_call: TRBJ2-3
cdr3_length: 13
v_call: TRBV6-1
cdr3_nt: TGTGCCAGGGCCCGGGACAGGGATGATACGCAGTATTTT
cdr3_aa: CARARDRDDTQYF

clone_size: .
d_call: .
j_call: TRBJ1-1
cdr3_length: 15
v_call: TRBV7-9
cdr3_nt: TGTGCCAGCAGCTTAGCGCGGGGCGTGAACACTGAAGCTTTCTTT
cdr3_aa: CASSLARGVNTEAFF

clone_size: .
d_call: TRBD2
j_call: TRBJ2-3
cdr3_length: 15
v_call: TRBV7-2
cdr3_nt: TGTGCCAGCAGCTTAATCGGGGGGTGGGCAGATACGCAGTATTTT
cdr3_aa: CASSLIGGWADTQYF

clone_size: .
d_call: TRBD1
j_call: TRBJ1-2
cdr3_length: 14
v_call: TRBV5-8
cdr3_nt: TGTGCCAGCAGCGACCGGGACAGGGTCGGGGGCTACACCTTC
cdr3_aa: CASSDRDRVGGYTF

clone_size: .
d_call: .
j_call: TRBJ2-5
cdr3_length: 15
v_call: TRBV7-9
cdr3_nt: TGTGCCAGCAGCTTACGGCAGGGCGTCCAAGAGACCCAGTACTTC
cdr3_aa: CASSLRQGVQETQYF